The 6 T cell receptor beta chains given below trace back to one sample, sequenced in a study of shared clonotypes between healthy human individuals. Measured with immunoSEQ multiplex PCR; TCRdb has only the in-frame clones, and not every one. The sample has some 510,000 clones, 60% to 85% seen once. Sequenced material: PBMCs. These TCRs come from a woman aged 40 to 55 in good health. Some clones in this sample may be carry-over from other donors' samples.

The V call is TRBV5-1, the J call TRBJ2-1, with 9 bases lining up with TRBD2. The CDR3 contains 15 residues. Germline lookup yields CDR1 SGHRS and CDR2 YFSETQ. V lost 5 bases, J lost 7 bases, and 10 bases stayed unmatched. CDR3 DNA: TGCGCCAGCAGAGAGCGGGAGGTGGGGTGGAATGAGCAGTTCTTC. Its translation is CASREREVGWNEQFF.

The chain couples TRBV5-6 to TRBJ2-7, with no clear D. CDR1 is SGHDT, CDR2 YYEEEE, per germline. The CDR3 runs to 12 residues. V lost 0 bases and J lost 5, with 6 bases in between. DNA for the CDR3: TGTGCCAGCAGCTTGGGGGTTGACGAGCAGTACTTC. The encoded protein is CASSLGVDEQYF. Full variable domain (rest looked up from reference TRBV5-6 and TRBJ2-7): DAGVTQSPTHLIKTRGQQVTLRCSPKSGHDTVSWYQQALGQGPQFIFQYYEEEERQRGNFPDRFSGHQFPNYSSELNVNALLLGDSALYLCASSLGVDEQYFGPGTRLTVT.

V usage is TRBV5-6 and J usage is TRBJ2-2; 10 nucleotides align to TRBD1. The V segment lost 5 bases and the J segment 4 bases; nucleotides outside the gene matches: 8. The CDR3 spans 16 residues. The germline V gene has CDR1 SGHDT and CDR2 YYEEEE. DNA for the CDR3: TGTGCCAGCAGTTTCCGGGACAGGGGCTTCACCGGGGAGCTGTTTTTT. This encodes CASSFRDRGFTGELFF.

The chain recombines TRBV5-8 with TRBJ2-7; no reliable D call. Germline V gene data show CDR1 as SGHTS and CDR2 as YDEGEE. The CDR3 totals 13 residues. V was trimmed by 1 base and J by 7 bases, leaving 12 bases between them. This CDR3 reads CASSLRVKEEQYF. The CDR3 DNA sequence: TGTGCCAGCAGCTTGAGGGTAAAGGAGGAGCAGTACTTC.

The chain links TRBV5-1 to TRBJ2-2, with 7 bases that match TRBD1. V was clipped by 5 bases and J by 1 base; unmatched bases: 5. This CDR3 region has 15 residues. The germline CDR1 and CDR2 sequences are SGHRS and YFSETQ. For the CDR3, the DNA is TGCGCCAGCAGGTCCACAGGGGTGAACACCGGGGAGCTGTTTTTT. Protein product: CASRSTGVNTGELFF.

The V and J genes are TRBV2 and TRBJ2-7; D may be TRBD1 (6 bases). Trimming took off 4 bases at V and 3 bases at J, with 13 bases between the two ends. Germline-derived CDR1 and CDR2 are SNHLY and FYNNEI. This CDR3 region has 14 residues. The CDR3 nucleotides read TGTGCCAGCAGTGCGGGACAATTCTTCTACGAGCAGTACTTC. Amino acid sequence: CASSAGQFFYEQYF.